This T cell receptor beta chain is drawn from a study of T cell responses to AZD1222 COVID-19 vaccine. Profiled with immunoSEQ multiplex PCR; TCRdb holds only in-frame clones, not every one. The sample yields approximately 120,000 clones, about 90% seen once. Sequencing was performed on peripheral blood, taken on day 0 of AZD1222 vaccination. This sequence was found in an adult in good health.

The CDR3 protein is CASSLGAGSIRYF. The CDR3 DNA sequence: TGTGCCAGCAGTTTAGGAGCGGGCTCAATCCGGTACTTC. The rearrangement uses TRBV28 and TRBJ2-5; tentatively, D is TRBD2 (6 bases). Germline loops: CDR1 MDHEN, CDR2 SYDVKM. Deletions cut 2 bases from V and 13 bases from J, with 17 bases between. This CDR3 is 13 amino acids long.